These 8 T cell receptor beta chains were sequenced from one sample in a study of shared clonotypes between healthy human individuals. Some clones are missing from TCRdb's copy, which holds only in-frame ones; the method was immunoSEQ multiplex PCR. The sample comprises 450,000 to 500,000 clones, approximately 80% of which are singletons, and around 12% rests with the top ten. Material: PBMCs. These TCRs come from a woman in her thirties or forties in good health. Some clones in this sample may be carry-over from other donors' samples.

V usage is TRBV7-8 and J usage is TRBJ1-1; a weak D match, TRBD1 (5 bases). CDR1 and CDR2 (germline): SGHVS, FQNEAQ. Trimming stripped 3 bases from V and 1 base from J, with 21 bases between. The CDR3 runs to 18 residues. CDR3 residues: CASSFKVAGGDWNTEAFF. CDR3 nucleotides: TGTGCCAGCAGCTTTAAAGTCGCGGGGGGGGACTGGAACACTGAAGCTTTCTTT.

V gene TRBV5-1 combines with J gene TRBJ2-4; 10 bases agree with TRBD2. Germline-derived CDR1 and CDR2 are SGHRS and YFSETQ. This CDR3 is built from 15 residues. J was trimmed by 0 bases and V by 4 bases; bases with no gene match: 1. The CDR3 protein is CASSRLAGAKNIQYF. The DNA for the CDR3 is TGCGCCAGCAGCCGACTAGCGGGAGCCAAAAACATTCAGTACTTC.

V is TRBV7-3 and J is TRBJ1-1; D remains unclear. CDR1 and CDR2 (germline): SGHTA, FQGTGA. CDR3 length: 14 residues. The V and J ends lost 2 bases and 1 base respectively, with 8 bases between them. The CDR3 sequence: CASSLGRANTEAFF. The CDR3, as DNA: TGTGCCAGCAGCTTAGGACGGGCGAACACTGAAGCTTTCTTT. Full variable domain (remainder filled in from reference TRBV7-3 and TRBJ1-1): GAGVSQTPSNKVTEKGKYVELRCDPISGHTALYWYRQSLGQGPEFLIYFQGTGAADDSGLPNDRFFAVRPEGSVSTLKIQRTERGDSAVYLCASSLGRANTEAFFGQGTRLTVV.

CDR3 coding DNA: TGTGCCAGCAGCTTAGCCACTAGGGGACTAGCGGGGTTTAGGGAGACCCAGTACTTC. It codes for CASSLATRGLAGFRETQYF. The chain couples TRBV7-8 to TRBJ2-5; 13 nucleotides line up with TRBD2. CDR3 length: 19 amino acids. Trimming at V came to 0 bases and at J to 5 bases, leaving 12 bases not matched to a gene. Germline V gene lookup returns CDR1 SGHVS and CDR2 FQNEAQ.

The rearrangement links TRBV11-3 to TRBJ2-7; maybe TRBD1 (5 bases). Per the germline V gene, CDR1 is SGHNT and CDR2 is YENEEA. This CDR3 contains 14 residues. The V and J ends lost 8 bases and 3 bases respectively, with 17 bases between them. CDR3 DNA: TGTGCCAGCCTGGTAGGGGCCTGCCGCTACGAGCAGTACTTC. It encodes CASLVGACRYEQYF.

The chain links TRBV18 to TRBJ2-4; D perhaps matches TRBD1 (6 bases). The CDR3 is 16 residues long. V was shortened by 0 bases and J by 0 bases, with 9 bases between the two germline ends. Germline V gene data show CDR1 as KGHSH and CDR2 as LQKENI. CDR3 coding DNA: TGTGCCAGCTCACCACCAGGACAGAGAGCCAAAAACATTCAGTACTTC. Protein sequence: CASSPPGQRAKNIQYF. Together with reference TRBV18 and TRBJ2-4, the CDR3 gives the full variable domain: NAGVMQNPRHLVRRRGQEARLRCSPMKGHSHVYWYRQLPEEGLKFMVYLQKENIIDESGMPKERFSAEFPKEGPSILRIQQVVRGDSAAYFCASSPPGQRAKNIQYFGAGTRLSVL.

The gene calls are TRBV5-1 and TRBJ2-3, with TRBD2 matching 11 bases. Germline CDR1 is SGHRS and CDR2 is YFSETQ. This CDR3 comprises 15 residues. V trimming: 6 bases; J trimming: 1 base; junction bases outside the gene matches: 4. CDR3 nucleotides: TGCGCCAGCAAGATGACTAGCGGGGGCACAGATACGCAGTATTTT. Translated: CASKMTSGGTDTQYF.

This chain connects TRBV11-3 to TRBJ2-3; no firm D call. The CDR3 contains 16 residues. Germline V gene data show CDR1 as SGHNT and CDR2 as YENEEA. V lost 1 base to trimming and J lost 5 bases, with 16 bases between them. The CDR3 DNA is TGTGCCAGCAGCTTAGTCTCGGACCCCCCCGGAGATACGCAGTATTTT. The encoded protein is CASSLVSDPPGDTQYF.